One and the same sample provided the 10 T cell receptor beta chains below, sequenced in a study of blood T cell repertoires in COVID-19. The assay was immunoSEQ multiplex PCR, and TCRdb's table has in-frame clones only and misses some. Of around 180,000 clones listed, roughly four fifths are singletons. Specimen: PBMCs or T cells enriched from blood (not recorded which). These receptors originate from a man aged 50-60 years who had recovered from COVID-19.

The chain links TRBV4-1 to TRBJ1-5; a weak D match, TRBD1 (6 bases). The germline CDR1 and CDR2 sequences are MGHRA and YSYEKL. The CDR3 runs 16 residues. Trimming removed 4 bases from V and 0 bases from J, with 13 bases in between. The CDR3 spells CASSRDRTVSNQPQHF. The CDR3 bases are TGCGCCAGCAGCCGTGACAGGACAGTTAGCAATCAGCCCCAGCATTTT.

The genes are TRBV30 and TRBJ1-2; 8 positions agree with TRBD1. The CDR3 runs 13 residues. V was pared by 1 base and J by 9 bases, with 7 bases of the junction left unmatched. Germline CDR1 is GTSNPN and CDR2 is SVGIG (reference sequence). DNA of the CDR3: TGTGCCTGGAGTGCTCAGGGGGCAAATAGCTACACCTTC. This sequence encodes CAWSAQGANSYTF.

This chain connects TRBV6-5 to TRBJ1-2; D is perhaps TRBD1 (6 bases). The CDR3 is 15 amino acids. V was cut by 2 bases and J by 8 bases, with 18 bases left in between. Looked up from germline, CDR1 is MNHEY and CDR2 is SVGAGI. The CDR3 region has the DNA TGTGCCAGCAGTTACAGGTCTTTGGGGGCTCGAGGCTACACCTTC. Translation gives CASSYRSLGARGYTF.

With regard to this clone: The sample has other DNA sequences that encode this CDR3 too. The chain links TRBV5-1 to TRBJ1-2; D gene ambiguous. Trimming took 1 base from V and 2 from J, leaving 6 bases between them. Germline loops: CDR1 SGHRS, CDR2 YFSETQ. This CDR3 comprises 13 residues. CDR3: CASSLTVNYGYTF. In DNA, the CDR3 is TGCGCCAGCAGCTTGACAGTGAACTATGGCTACACCTTC.

The V and J genes are TRBV7-9 and TRBJ1-3; D perhaps matches TRBD1 (5 bases). V lost 0 bases and J 1 base, leaving 7 bases between the germline ends. This CDR3 is 15 amino acids long. Germline-derived CDR1 and CDR2 are SEHNR and FQNEAQ (reference sequence). As DNA, the CDR3 is TGTGCCAGCAGCTTAGCGGGGGGATCTGGAAACACCATATATTTT. Amino acids: CASSLAGGSGNTIYF.

This clone was observed a single time. The chain is built from TRBV9 and TRBJ2-2, with D possibly matching TRBD1 (6 bases). CDR3 length: 15 residues. V lost 0 bases to trimming and J lost 3 bases, with 9 bases between them. Looked up from germline, CDR1 is SGDLS and CDR2 is YYNGEE. The DNA of the CDR3 is TGTGCCAGCAGCGTAGCAGGGGCGCACACCGGGGAGCTGTTTTTT. It is translated as CASSVAGAHTGELFF.

This sequence joins TRBV12-5 and TRBJ2-3; D call uncertain. V was shortened by 1 base and J by 2 bases, with 13 bases between the two germline ends. Germline CDR1 LGHNT, CDR2 FRNRAP. The CDR3 is 16 residues long. The chain's CDR3 is CASGLGTHPSTDTQYF. For the CDR3, the DNA is TGTGCTAGTGGTTTGGGTACACACCCCTCCACAGATACGCAGTATTTT.

The V gene is TRBV5-4, the J gene TRBJ2-1; 9 nucleotides line up with TRBD1. Trimming cost V 6 bases and J 2 bases; bases outside gene matches: 6. CDR3 length: 15 amino acids. From germline, CDR1 is SGHNT and CDR2 YYREEE (reference sequence). The CDR3 is CASKPTGGPYNEQFF. For the CDR3, the DNA is TGTGCCAGCAAACCAACAGGGGGCCCCTACAATGAGCAGTTCTTC.

J is TRBJ1-2 and V is TRBV27; possibly TRBD1 for D (6 bases). CDR1 is MNHEY, CDR2 SMNVEV, per germline (reference sequence). V lost 0 bases and J lost 0, with 14 bases in between. The CDR3 sequence is 17 residues long. CDR3 DNA sequence: TGTGCCAGCAGTTTATCTTTCGGACAGTACCCTAACTATGGCTACACCTTC. It encodes CASSLSFGQYPNYGYTF.

The chain has TRBV5-4 and TRBJ1-2; no reliable D call. The germline V gene encodes CDR1 SGHNT and CDR2 YYREEE (reference sequence). V gave up 4 bases and J gave up 6 bases, with 10 bases separating them. The CDR3 extends over 12 amino acids. CDR3 sequence (DNA): TGTGCCAGCAGCACGCTAGGAAATGGCTACACCTTC. This sequence encodes CASSTLGNGYTF.